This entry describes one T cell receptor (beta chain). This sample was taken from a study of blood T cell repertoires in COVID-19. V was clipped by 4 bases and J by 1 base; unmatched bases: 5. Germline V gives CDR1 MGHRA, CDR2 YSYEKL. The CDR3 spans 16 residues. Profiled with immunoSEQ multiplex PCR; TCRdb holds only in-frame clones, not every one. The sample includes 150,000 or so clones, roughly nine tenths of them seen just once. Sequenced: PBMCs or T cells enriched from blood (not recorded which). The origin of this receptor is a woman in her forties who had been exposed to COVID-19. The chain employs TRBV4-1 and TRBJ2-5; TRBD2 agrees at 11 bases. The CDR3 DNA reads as TGCGCCAGCAGCCCCGGACTAGCGGGTAGCCAAGAGACCCAGTACTTC. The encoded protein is CASSPGLAGSQETQYF.